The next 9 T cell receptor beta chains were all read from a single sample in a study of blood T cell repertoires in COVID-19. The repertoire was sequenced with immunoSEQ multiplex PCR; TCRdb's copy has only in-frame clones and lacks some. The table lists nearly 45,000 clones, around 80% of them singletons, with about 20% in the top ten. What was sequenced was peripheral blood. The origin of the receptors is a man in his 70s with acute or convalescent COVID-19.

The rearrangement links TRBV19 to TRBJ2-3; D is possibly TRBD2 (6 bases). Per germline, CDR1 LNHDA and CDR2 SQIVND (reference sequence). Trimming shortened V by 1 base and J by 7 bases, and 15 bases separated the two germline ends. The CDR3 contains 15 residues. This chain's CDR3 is CASSIGDSAGNTQYF. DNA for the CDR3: TGTGCCAGTAGTATAGGCGACTCTGCGGGGAATACGCAGTATTTT.

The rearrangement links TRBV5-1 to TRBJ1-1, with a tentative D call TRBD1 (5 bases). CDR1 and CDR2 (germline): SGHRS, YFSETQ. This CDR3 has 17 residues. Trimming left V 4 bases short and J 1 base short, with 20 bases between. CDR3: CASSPGVFSSRNTEAFF. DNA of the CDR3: TGCGCCAGCAGCCCGGGGGTATTCAGCTCCCGGAACACTGAAGCTTTCTTT.

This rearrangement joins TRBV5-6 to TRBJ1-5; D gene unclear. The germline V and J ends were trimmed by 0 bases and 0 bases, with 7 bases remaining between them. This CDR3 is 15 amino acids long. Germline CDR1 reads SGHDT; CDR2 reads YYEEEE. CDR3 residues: CASSLGQISNQPQHF. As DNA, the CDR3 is TGTGCCAGCAGCTTGGGGCAGATTAGCAATCAGCCCCAGCATTTT.

CDR3 amino acids: CASSLQTGEETQYF. The CDR3 DNA reads as TGTGCCAGCAGCCTTCAGACAGGGGAAGAGACCCAGTACTTC. This chain uses TRBV5-4 with TRBJ2-5; 8 bases fit TRBD1. The V segment lost 4 bases and the J segment 3 bases; nucleotides outside the gene matches: 5. The V gene's germline CDR1 is SGHNT and CDR2 YYREEE (reference sequence). The CDR3 runs 14 residues.

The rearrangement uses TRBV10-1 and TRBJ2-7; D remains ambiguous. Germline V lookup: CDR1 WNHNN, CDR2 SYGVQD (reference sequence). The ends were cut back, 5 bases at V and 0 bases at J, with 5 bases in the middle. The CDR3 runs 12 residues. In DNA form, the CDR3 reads TGCGCCAGCAGTACAGACTCCTACGAGCAGTACTTC. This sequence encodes CASSTDSYEQYF.

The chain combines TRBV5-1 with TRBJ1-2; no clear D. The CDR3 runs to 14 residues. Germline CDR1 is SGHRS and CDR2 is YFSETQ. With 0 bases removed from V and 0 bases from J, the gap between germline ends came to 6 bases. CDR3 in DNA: TGCGCCAGCAGCTTGGAGCCCCCTAACTATGGCTACACCTTC. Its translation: CASSLEPPNYGYTF.

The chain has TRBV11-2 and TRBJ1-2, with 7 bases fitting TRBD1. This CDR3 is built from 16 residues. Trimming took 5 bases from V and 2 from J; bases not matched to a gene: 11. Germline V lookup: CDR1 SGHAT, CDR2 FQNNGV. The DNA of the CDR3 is TGTGCCAGCAGCCCGCCACTGGGACAGCGAAACTATGGCTACACCTTC. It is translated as CASSPPLGQRNYGYTF.

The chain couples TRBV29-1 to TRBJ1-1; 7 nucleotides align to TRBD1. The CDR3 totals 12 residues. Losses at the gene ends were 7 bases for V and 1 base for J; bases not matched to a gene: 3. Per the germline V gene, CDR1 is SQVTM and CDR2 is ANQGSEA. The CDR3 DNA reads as TGCAGCGGTAACAGGGGGAACACTGAAGCTTTCTTT. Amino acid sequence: CSGNRGNTEAFF.

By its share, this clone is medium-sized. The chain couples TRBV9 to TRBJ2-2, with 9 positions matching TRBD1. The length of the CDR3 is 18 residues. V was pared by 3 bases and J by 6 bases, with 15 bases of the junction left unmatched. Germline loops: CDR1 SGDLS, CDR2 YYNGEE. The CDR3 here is CASSAPVSTGTGSGELFF. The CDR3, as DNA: TGTGCCAGCAGCGCGCCCGTTTCTACCGGGACAGGGTCCGGGGAGCTGTTTTTT. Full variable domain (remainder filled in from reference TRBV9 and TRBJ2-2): DSGVTQTPKHLITATGQRVTLRCSPRSGDLSVYWYQQSLDQGLQFLIQYYNGEERAKGNILERFSAQQFPDLHSELNLSSLELGDSALYFCASSAPVSTGTGSGELFFGEGSRLTVL.